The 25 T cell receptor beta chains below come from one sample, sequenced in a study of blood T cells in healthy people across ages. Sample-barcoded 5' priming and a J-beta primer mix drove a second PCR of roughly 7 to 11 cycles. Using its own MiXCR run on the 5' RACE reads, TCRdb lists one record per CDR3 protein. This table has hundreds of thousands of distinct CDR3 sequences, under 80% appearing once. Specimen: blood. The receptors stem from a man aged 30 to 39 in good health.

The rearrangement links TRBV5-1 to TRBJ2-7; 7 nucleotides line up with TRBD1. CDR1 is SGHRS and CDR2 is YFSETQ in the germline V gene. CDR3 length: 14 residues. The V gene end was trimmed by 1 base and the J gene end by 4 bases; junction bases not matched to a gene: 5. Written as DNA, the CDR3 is TGCGCCAGCAGCTTGACCGGACAGGAATACGAGCAGTACTTC. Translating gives CASSLTGQEYEQYF.

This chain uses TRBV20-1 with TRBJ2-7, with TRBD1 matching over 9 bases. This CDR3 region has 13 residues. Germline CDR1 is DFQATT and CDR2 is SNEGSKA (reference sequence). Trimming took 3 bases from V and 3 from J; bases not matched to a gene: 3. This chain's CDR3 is CSASGTGHYEQYF. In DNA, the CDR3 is TGCAGTGCTAGCGGGACAGGGCACTACGAGCAGTACTTC.

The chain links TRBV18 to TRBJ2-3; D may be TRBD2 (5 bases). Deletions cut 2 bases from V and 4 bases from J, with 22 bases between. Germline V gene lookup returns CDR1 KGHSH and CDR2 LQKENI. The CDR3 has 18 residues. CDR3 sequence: CASSPITSRPGGSDTQYF. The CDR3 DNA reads TGTGCCAGCTCACCAATTACATCAAGGCCCGGAGGATCAGATACGCAGTATTTT.

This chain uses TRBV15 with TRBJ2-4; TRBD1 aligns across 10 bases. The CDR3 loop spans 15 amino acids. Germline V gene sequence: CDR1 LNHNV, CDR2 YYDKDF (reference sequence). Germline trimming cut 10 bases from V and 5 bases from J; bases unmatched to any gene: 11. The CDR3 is CAINTPGTGENIQYF. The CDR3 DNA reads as TGTGCCATCAACACACCCGGGACAGGGGAAAACATTCAGTACTTC.

CDR3 coding DNA: TGTGCCAGCAGGCCGGACAGAACTAGCTCCTACGAGCAGTACTTC. Its translation is CASRPDRTSSYEQYF. The rearrangement uses TRBV12-3 or TRBV12-4 and TRBJ2-7; a possible D gene is TRBD1 (6 bases). Trimming shortened V by 6 bases and J by 0 bases, and 15 bases separated the two germline ends. The CDR3 has 15 residues.

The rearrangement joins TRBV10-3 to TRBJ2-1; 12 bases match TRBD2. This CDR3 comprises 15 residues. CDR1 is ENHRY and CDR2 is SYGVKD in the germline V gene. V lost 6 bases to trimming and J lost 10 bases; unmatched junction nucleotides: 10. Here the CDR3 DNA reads TGTGCCATCAGGGCCGGGACTAGCGGGCAGGGGGAGCAGTTCTTC. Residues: CAIRAGTSGQGEQFF.

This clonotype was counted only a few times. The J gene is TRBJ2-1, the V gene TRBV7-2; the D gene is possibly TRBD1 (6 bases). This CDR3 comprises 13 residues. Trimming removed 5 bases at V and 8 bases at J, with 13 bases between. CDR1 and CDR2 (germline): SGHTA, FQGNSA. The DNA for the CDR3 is TGTGCCAGCAGCCCAAGGACAGTCCATGAGCAGTTCTTC. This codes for CASSPRTVHEQFF.

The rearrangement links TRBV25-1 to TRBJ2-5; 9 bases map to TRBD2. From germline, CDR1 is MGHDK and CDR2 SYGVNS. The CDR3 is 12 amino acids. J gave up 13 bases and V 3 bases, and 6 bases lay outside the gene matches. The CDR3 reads CASSDSGGSLYF. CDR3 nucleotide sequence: TGTGCCAGCAGTGATAGCGGGGGCTCACTGTACTTC.

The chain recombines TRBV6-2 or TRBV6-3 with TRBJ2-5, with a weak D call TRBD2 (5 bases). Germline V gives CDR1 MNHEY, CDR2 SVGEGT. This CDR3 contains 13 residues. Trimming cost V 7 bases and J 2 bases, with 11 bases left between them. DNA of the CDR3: TGTGCCAGCACCCCTACGGGGCAAGAGACCCAGTACTTC. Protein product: CASTPTGQETQYF.

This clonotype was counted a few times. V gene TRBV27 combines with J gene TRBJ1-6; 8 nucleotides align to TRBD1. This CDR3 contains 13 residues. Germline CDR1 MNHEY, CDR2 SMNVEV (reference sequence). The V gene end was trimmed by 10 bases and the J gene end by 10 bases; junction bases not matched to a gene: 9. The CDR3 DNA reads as TGTGCCACCCGGACAGGGTTTTTGTCACCCCTCCACTTT. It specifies CATRTGFLSPLHF.

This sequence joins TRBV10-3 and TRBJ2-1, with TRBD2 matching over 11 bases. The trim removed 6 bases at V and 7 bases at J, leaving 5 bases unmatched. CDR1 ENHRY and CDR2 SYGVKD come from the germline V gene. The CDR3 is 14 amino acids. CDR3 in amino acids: CAIRTSGGGNEQFF. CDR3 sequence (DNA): TGTGCCATCAGAACTAGCGGGGGTGGGAATGAGCAGTTCTTC.

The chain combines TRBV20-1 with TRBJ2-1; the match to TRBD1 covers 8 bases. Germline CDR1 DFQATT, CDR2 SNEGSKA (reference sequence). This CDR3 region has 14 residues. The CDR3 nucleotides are TGCAGCGCCCAATCGGGACAGGCAGGCAATGAGCAGTTCTTC. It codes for CSAQSGQAGNEQFF.

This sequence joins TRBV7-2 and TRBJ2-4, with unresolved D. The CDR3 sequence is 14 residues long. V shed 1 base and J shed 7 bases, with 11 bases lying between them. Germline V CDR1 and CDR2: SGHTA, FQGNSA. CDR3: CASSLEAGRNIQYF. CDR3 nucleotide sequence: TGTGCCAGCAGCTTAGAAGCCGGAAGGAACATTCAGTACTTC.

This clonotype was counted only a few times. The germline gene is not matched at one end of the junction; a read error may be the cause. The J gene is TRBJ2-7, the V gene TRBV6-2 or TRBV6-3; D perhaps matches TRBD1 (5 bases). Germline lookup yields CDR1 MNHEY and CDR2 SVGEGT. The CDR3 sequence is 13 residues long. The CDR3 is CASSPGHTYEQYF. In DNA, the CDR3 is TGTGCCAGCAGTCCCGGACATACCTACGAGCAGTATTTC.

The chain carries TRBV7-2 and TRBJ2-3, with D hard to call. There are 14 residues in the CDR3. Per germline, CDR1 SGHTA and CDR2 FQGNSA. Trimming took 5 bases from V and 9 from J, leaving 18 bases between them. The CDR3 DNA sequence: TGTGCCAGCAGCCCTTCCCGCGACGTAGTAACGCAGTATTTT. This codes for CASSPSRDVVTQYF.

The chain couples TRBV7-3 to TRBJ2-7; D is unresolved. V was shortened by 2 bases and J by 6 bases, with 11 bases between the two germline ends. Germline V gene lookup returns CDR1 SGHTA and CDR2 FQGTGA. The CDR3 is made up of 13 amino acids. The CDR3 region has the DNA TGTGCCAGCAGCTTATGGGTAGGGTCCGAGCAGTACTTC. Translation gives CASSLWVGSEQYF.

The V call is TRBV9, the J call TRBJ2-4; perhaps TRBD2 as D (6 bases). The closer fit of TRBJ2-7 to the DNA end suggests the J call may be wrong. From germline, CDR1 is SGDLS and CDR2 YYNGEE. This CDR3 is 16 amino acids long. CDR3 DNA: TGTGCCAGCAGCGTAGAAGGCAGCCGCGGGGACTCCGAGCAGTACTTC. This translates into CASSVEGSRGDSEQYF.

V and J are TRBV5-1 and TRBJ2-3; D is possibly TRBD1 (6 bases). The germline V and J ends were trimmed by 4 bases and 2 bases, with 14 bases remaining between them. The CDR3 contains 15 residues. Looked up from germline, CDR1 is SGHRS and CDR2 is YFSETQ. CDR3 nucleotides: TGCGCCAGCAGCCCGGACAGACTACTCACAGATACGCAGTATTTT. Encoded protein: CASSPDRLLTDTQYF.

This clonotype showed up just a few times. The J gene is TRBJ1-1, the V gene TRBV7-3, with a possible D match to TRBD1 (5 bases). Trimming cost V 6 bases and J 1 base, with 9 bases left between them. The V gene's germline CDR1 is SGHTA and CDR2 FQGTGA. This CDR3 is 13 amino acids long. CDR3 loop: CASSKQANTEAFF. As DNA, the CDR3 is TGTGCCAGCAGTAAACAGGCGAACACTGAAGCTTTCTTT.

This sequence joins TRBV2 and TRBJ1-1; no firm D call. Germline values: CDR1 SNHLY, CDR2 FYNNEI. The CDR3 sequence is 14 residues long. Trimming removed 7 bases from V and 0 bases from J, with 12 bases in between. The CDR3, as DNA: TGTGCCAGCACGGTTACAGTTATGAACACTGAAGCTTTCTTT. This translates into CASTVTVMNTEAFF.

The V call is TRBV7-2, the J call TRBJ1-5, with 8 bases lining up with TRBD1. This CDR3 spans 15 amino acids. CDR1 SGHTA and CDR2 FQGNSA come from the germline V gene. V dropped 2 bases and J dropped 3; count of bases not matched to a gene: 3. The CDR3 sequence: CASSLRTGNNQPQHF. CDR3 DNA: TGTGCCAGCAGCTTAAGGACAGGGAACAATCAGCCCCAGCATTTT.

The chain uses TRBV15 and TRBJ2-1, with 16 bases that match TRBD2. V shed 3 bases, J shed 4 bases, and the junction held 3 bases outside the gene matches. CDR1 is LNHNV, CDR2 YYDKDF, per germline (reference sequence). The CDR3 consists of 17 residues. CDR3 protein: CATSRGLAGGKYNEQFF. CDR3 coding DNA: TGTGCCACCAGCAGGGGACTAGCGGGGGGGAAATACAATGAGCAGTTCTTC.

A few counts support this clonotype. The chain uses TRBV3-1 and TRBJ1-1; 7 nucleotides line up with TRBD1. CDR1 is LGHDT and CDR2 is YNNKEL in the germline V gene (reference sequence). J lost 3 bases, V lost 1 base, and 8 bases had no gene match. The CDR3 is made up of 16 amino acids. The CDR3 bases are TGTGCCAGCAGCCAAGGCCCCGGGACAGCTTACACTGAAGCTTTCTTT. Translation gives CASSQGPGTAYTEAFF.

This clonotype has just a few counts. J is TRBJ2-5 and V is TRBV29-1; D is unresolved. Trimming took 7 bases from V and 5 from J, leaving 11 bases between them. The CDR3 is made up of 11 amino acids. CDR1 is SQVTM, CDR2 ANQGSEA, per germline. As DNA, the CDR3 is TGCAGCGGGAAGGGATCGGAGACCCAGTACTTC. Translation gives CSGKGSETQYF. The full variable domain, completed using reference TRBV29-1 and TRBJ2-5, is SAVISQKPSRDICQRGTSLTIQCQVDSQVTMMFWYRQQPGQSLTLIATANQGSEATYESGFVIDKFPISRPNLTFSTLTVSNMSPEDSSIYLCSGKGSETQYFGPGTRLLVL.

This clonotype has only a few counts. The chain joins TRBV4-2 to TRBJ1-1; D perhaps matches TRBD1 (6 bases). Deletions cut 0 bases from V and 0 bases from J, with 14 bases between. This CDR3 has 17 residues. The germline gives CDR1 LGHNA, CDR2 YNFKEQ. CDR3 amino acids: CASSQEWGGGMNTEAFF. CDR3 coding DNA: TGTGCCAGCAGCCAAGAATGGGGGGGCGGGATGAACACTGAAGCTTTCTTT.